The clone carrying this TCR beta chain has only one observation. The germline V gene has CDR1 ENHRY and CDR2 SYGVKD. Trimming took off 4 bases at V and 2 bases at J, with 11 bases between the two ends. The CDR3 runs 14 residues. These data originate in a study of blood T cell repertoires in COVID-19. Method: immunoSEQ multiplex PCR; TCRdb's copy keeps in-frame clones and lacks some. Here the sample spans around 470,000 clones, less than 95% being singletons. Across about two dozen US areas, participants ranged in age from roughly 18 to 95 years. Resolution of symptoms, clearance, or two negative PCRs was present in recovered Cohort 3 donors.

The chain employs TRBV10-3 and TRBJ1-2; D remains unclear. The sample comprised PBMCs or T cells enriched from blood (not recorded which). The TCR was taken from a man in his late teens or twenties who had recovered from COVID-19. CDR3 sequence reads: CAISGSLGNYGYTF. The CDR3 DNA is TGTGCCATCAGTGGCTCCCTCGGGAACTATGGCTACACCTTC.